This record concerns one T cell receptor beta chain sequence. The sample originates from a study of blood T cell repertoires in COVID-19. Study-wide context: PBMCs, B-cell-depleted T cells, or T cells were the source of the cDNA or gDNA that made up the material.

Germline V gene sequence: CDR1 SNHLY, CDR2 FYNNEI. V dropped 4 bases and J dropped 4 bases, with 13 bases sitting between them. The CDR3 loop spans 15 amino acids. Measured with immunoSEQ multiplex PCR; TCRdb has only the in-frame clones, and not every one. The sample records around 100,000 clones, approximately 92% being singletons. J is TRBJ2-2 and V is TRBV2; TRBD1 might be the D (6 bases). This sequence originates from a man aged 50 to 60 with active COVID-19. Specimen: peripheral blood. CDR3 protein: CASSVQGKGTGELFF. The CDR3 nucleotides read TGTGCCAGCAGTGTCCAGGGGAAGGGCACCGGGGAGCTGTTTTTT.